A selection of T cell receptor beta chains follows, all from one sample in a study of siplizumab effects on memory and regulatory T cells. Some clones are missing from TCRdb's copy, which holds only in-frame ones; the method was immunoSEQ multiplex PCR. This sample has some 100,000 clones; approximately 94% occur once, and the top ten carry over 1%. The sequenced sample was non-Treg CD4+ T cells sorted from blood. The receptors were sampled from a human donor in good health. The CDR3 runs from the conserved cysteine through the conserved F or W. D genes are given only for firm matches.

J gene: TRBJ2-5; V gene: TRBV6-5; D gene: TRBD1; CDR3 DNA: TGTGCCAGCAGTTACCCCAAGGGACAGATCCAAGAGACCCAGTACTTC; CDR3 protein: CASSYPKGQIQETQYF
J gene: TRBJ2-1; V gene: TRBV6-6; D gene: TRBD2; CDR3 DNA: TGTGCCAGCAGTTACCCGACTAGCGGGGGGTACAATGAGCAGTTCTTC; CDR3 protein: CASSYPTSGGYNEQFF
J gene: TRBJ2-2; V gene: TRBV11-3; D gene: .; CDR3 DNA: TGTGCCAGCAGCCCCCTGACCGGGACGAACACCGGGGAGCTGTTTTTT; CDR3 protein: CASSPLTGTNTGELFF
J gene: TRBJ2-3; V gene: TRBV6-6; D gene: .; CDR3 DNA: TGTGCCAGCAGTTCCCCAGCGGAACCTAGCACAGATACGCAGTATTTT; CDR3 protein: CASSSPAEPSTDTQYF
J gene: TRBJ2-1; V gene: TRBV10-3; D gene: TRBD1; CDR3 DNA: TGTGCCATCAGTACGCGGACAGGGAGCTCCTACAATGAGCAGTTCTTC; CDR3 protein: CAISTRTGSSYNEQFF
J gene: TRBJ1-3; V gene: TRBV30; D gene: TRBD1; CDR3 DNA: TGTGCCTGGGAAAACGACAGGGTAAAAGGAAACACCATATATTTT; CDR3 protein: CAWENDRVKGNTIYF
J gene: TRBJ2-2; V gene: TRBV5-1; D gene: .; CDR3 DNA: TGCGCCAGCAGTTTAGCCCGAGCGCAAGCTACCGGGGAGCTGTTTTTT; CDR3 protein: CASSLARAQATGELFF
J gene: TRBJ2-7; V gene: TRBV11-2; D gene: TRBD2; CDR3 DNA: TGTGCCAGCAGCTTACCCACTAGCGGGATGGACGAGCAGTACTTC; CDR3 protein: CASSLPTSGMDEQYF
J gene: TRBJ2-2; V gene: TRBV5-4; D gene: .; CDR3 DNA: TGTGCCAGCAGCTTGATAGGGACCGGGGAGCTGTTTTTT; CDR3 protein: CASSLIGTGELFF
J gene: TRBJ2-5; V gene: TRBV27; D gene: TRBD2; CDR3 DNA: TGTGCCAGCAGTTTTTTGGGGGGGTTGGGAGAGCAAGAGACCCAGTACTTC; CDR3 protein: CASSFLGGLGEQETQYF